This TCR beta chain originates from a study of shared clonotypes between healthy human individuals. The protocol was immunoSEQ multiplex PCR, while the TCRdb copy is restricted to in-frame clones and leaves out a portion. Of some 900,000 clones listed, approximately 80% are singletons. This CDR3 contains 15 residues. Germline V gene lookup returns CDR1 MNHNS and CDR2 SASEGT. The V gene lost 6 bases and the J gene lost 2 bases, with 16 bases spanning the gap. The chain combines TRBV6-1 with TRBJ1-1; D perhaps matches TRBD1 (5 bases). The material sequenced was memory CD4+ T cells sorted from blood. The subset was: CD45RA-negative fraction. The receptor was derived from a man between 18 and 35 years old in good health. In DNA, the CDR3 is TGTGCCAGCAGACGGGGCCCCGGACTTAACACTGAAGCTTTCTTT. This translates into CASRRGPGLNTEAFF.